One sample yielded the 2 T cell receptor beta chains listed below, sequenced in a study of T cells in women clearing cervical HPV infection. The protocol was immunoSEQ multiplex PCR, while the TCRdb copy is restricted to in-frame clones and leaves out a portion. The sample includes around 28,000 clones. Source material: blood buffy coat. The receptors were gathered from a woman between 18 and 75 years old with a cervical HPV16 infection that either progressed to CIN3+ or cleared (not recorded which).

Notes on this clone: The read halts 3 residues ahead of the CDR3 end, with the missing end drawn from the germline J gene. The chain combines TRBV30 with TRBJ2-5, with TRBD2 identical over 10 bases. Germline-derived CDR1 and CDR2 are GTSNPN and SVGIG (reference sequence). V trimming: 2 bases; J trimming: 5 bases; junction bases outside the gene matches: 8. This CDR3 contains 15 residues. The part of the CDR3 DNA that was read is TGTGCCTGGAGTTTCAGCGGGGGGGCCGGGGAGACC. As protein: CAWSFSGGAGET. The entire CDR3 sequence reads CAWSFSGGAGETQYF.

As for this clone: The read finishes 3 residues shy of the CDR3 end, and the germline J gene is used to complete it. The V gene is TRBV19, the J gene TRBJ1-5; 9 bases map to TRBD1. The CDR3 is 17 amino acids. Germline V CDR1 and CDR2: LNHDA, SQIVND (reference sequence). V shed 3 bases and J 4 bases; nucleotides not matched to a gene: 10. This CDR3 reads CASSISLNRGPNQPQHF. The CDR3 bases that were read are TGTGCCAGTAGTATTTCTTTGAACAGGGGGCCGAATCAGCCC.